This TCR beta chain was retrieved from a study of blood T cell repertoires in COVID-19. V lost 4 bases, J lost 4 bases, and 4 bases stayed unmatched. The CDR3 runs to 14 residues. Per the germline V gene, CDR1 is SGHRS and CDR2 is YFSETQ. Method: immunoSEQ multiplex PCR; TCRdb's copy keeps in-frame clones and lacks some. This table holds around 300,000 clones, 88% found once. The rearrangement uses TRBV5-1 and TRBJ1-3, with 8 bases fitting TRBD1. Sequences were obtained from PBMCs or T cells enriched from blood (not recorded which). The TCR was taken from a woman aged 60-75 years in a cohort exposed to, infected with or recovered from COVID-19 (not recorded which). CDR3 protein: CASSTGGNGNTIYF. The CDR3, as DNA: TGCGCCAGCAGCACAGGGGGGAACGGAAACACCATATATTTT.